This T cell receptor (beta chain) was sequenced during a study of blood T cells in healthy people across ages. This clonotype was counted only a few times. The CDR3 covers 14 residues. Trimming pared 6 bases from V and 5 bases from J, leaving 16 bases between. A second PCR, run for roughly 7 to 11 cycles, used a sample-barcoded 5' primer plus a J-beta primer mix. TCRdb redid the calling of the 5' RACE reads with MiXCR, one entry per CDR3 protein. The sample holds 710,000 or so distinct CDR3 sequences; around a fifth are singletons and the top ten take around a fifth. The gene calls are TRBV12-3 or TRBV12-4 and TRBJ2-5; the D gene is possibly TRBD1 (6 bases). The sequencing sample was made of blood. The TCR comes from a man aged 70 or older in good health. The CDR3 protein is CASSLGGSEETQYF. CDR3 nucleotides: TGTGCCAGCAGCCTAGGGGGAAGCGAGGAGACCCAGTACTTC.